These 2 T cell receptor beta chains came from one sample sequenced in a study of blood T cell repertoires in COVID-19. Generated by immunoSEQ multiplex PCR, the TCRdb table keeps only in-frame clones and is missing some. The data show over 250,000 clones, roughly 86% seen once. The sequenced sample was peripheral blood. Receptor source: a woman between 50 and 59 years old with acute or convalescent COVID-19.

The CDR3 region is CASKTGTEEKLFF. CDR3 in DNA: TGTGCCAGCAAAACCGGGACAGAGGAAAAACTGTTTTTT. The chain employs TRBV12-3 or TRBV12-4 and TRBJ1-4; 7 nucleotides match TRBD1. V lost 7 bases to trimming and J lost 8 bases; unmatched junction nucleotides: 7. The CDR3 sequence is 13 residues long.

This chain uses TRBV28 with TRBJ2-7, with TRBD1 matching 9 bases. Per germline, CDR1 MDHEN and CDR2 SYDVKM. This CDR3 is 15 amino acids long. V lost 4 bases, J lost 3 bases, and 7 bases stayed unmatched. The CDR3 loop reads CASSSTGTGSYEQYF. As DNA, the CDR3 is TGTGCCAGCAGTTCCACCGGGACAGGGAGCTACGAGCAGTACTTC.